One and the same sample provided the 25 T cell receptor beta chains below, sequenced in a study of control samples from healthy donors and cancer patients. The table came from immunoSEQ multiplex PCR; TCRdb's copy has only in-frame clones and leaves some out. The sample records under 200,000 clones, around nine tenths being singletons. The specimen was blood. The receptor source for this set is a woman in her 30s in good health.

The genes are TRBV6-5 and TRBJ2-2; no reliable D call. Germline V gene sequence: CDR1 MNHEY, CDR2 SVGAGI. CDR3 length: 12 residues. Deletions cut 4 bases from V and 3 bases from J, with 3 bases between. CDR3 sequence reads: CASSLDTGELFF. In DNA form, the CDR3 reads TGTGCCAGCAGTTTGGACACCGGGGAGCTGTTTTTT.

V is TRBV7-9 and J is TRBJ1-5, with TRBD1 identical over 8 bases. Germline CDR1 and CDR2: SEHNR and FQNEAQ (reference sequence). The CDR3 consists of 15 residues. With 3 bases clipped from V and 4 bases from J, the junction kept 5 bases outside the gene matches. CDR3 coding DNA: TGTGCCAGCAGCTTGACAGGGGAGCAGAATCAGCCCCAGCATTTT. Its translation is CASSLTGEQNQPQHF.

The chain links TRBV6-1 to TRBJ1-2, with D possibly being TRBD1 (5 bases). The CDR3 contains 13 residues. Per germline, CDR1 MNHNS and CDR2 SASEGT. V gave up 2 bases and J gave up 4 bases, with 8 bases separating them. CDR3 nucleotide sequence: TGTGCCAGCAGTGAATGGGGGAGCTATGGCTACACCTTC. This codes for CASSEWGSYGYTF.

The table lists this clone with a count of one. The rearrangement joins TRBV20-1 to TRBJ2-1, with a possible D match to TRBD1 (5 bases). V shed 3 bases and J shed 4 bases, with 13 bases lying between them. This CDR3 region has 14 residues. Germline V CDR1 and CDR2: DFQATT, SNEGSKA (reference sequence). CDR3 nucleotide sequence: TGCAGTGCTAGTCTGAATCAGGGATACAATGAGCAGTTCTTC. Protein product: CSASLNQGYNEQFF.

With regard to this clone: Other DNA sequences in this sample translate to the same CDR3. The rearrangement uses TRBV19 and TRBJ1-2; a possible D gene is TRBD1 (6 bases). Trimming left V 7 bases short and J 5 bases short, with 14 bases between. The CDR3 runs 13 residues. Looked up from germline, CDR1 is LNHDA and CDR2 is SQIVND (reference sequence). Here the CDR3 DNA reads TGTGCCAGTACCTCGGGACACCGTTATGGCTACACCTTC. This sequence encodes CASTSGHRYGYTF.

This chain links TRBV9 with TRBJ2-1; 12 nucleotides align to TRBD2. Germline CDR1 SGDLS, CDR2 YYNGEE. V was pared by 0 bases and J by 7 bases, with 5 bases of the junction left unmatched. This CDR3 is 16 amino acids long. CDR3 sequence reads: CASSVVPSGGANEQFF. DNA for the CDR3: TGTGCCAGCAGCGTAGTACCTAGCGGGGGGGCAAATGAGCAGTTCTTC.

This rearrangement joins TRBV2 to TRBJ1-5; D is undetermined. The germline V and J ends were trimmed by 7 bases and 0 bases, with 13 bases remaining between them. Per germline, CDR1 SNHLY and CDR2 FYNNEI. The CDR3 is made up of 15 amino acids. The CDR3 region has the DNA TGTGCCAGCATTCCGGACGGCTTTAGCAATCAGCCCCAGCATTTT. Its translation is CASIPDGFSNQPQHF.

This sequence joins TRBV11-3 and TRBJ1-3; D perhaps matches TRBD1 (6 bases). CDR1 SGHNT and CDR2 YENEEA come from the germline V gene. V gave up 4 bases and J gave up 2 bases, with 18 bases separating them. The CDR3 consists of 17 residues. CDR3: CASSSSGEVGPGNTIYF. DNA of the CDR3: TGTGCCAGCAGCTCCTCAGGGGAGGTTGGACCTGGAAACACCATATATTTT.

The chain combines TRBV25-1 with TRBJ1-1; unclear D gene. CDR3 length: 11 residues. Trimming removed 4 bases at V and 11 bases at J, with 11 bases between. The germline V gene encodes CDR1 MGHDK and CDR2 SYGVNS. CDR3: CASSVGYRAFF. Here the CDR3 DNA reads TGTGCCAGCAGTGTAGGGTATAGGGCTTTCTTT.

The J gene is TRBJ1-2, the V gene TRBV12-3 or TRBV12-4; TRBD1 aligns across 7 bases. The CDR3 consists of 12 residues. Losses at the gene ends were 5 bases for V and 8 bases for J; bases not matched to a gene: 5. As DNA, the CDR3 is TGTGCCAGCAGTCAGACAGGGAGCGGCTACACCTTC. Residues: CASSQTGSGYTF.

The chain joins TRBV5-1 to TRBJ2-7, with 7 positions matching TRBD1. This CDR3 region has 13 residues. Germline lookup yields CDR1 SGHRS and CDR2 YFSETQ. V was clipped by 4 bases and J by 6 bases; unmatched bases: 7. DNA for the CDR3: TGCGCCAGCAGCGAGACAGGGTGGGGCGAGCAGTACTTC. Translating gives CASSETGWGEQYF.

The chain links TRBV20-1 to TRBJ1-4, with D unresolved. Trimming stripped 6 bases from V and 5 bases from J, with 7 bases between. The V gene's germline CDR1 is DFQATT and CDR2 SNEGSKA (reference sequence). CDR3 length equals 11 residues. The CDR3 is CSAEGNEKLFF. CDR3 DNA: TGCAGTGCGGAAGGGAATGAAAAACTGTTTTTT.

The V and J genes are TRBV15 and TRBJ1-1, with 9 bases identical to TRBD1. The length of the CDR3 is 19 residues. Trimming removed 0 bases from V and 0 bases from J; junction bases left unmatched: 11. Germline values: CDR1 LNHNV, CDR2 YYDKDF (reference sequence). The DNA for the CDR3 is TGTGCCACCAGCAGAGATAGGGGACAGGGAGGGGGCGTGAACACTGAAGCTTTCTTT. This codes for CATSRDRGQGGGVNTEAFF. Based on the CDR3 plus reference TRBV15 and TRBJ1-1, the full variable domain is DAMVIQNPRYQVTQFGKPVTLSCSQTLNHNVMYWYQQKSSQAPKLLFHYYDKDFNNEADTPDNFQSRRPNTSFCFLDIRSPGLGDTAMYLCATSRDRGQGGGVNTEAFFGQGTRLTVV.

The chain uses TRBV24-1 and TRBJ1-3, with 7 bases fitting TRBD1. Germline assignment: CDR1 KGHDR and CDR2 SFDVKD. The CDR3 totals 13 residues. V shed 2 bases and J 8 bases; nucleotides not matched to a gene: 2. As DNA, the CDR3 is TGTGCCACCAGTGATTACAGGGGAGACACCATATATTTT. Its protein product is CATSDYRGDTIYF.

CDR3 in DNA: TGTGCCAGCAGCTCAAATGGACAGGGACAAGAGACCCAGTACTTC. It specifies CASSSNGQGQETQYF. This chain joins TRBV11-2 and TRBJ2-5; 8 bases are shared with TRBD1. CDR3 size: 15 residues. Per the germline V gene, CDR1 is SGHAT and CDR2 is FQNNGV. Trimming at V came to 4 bases and at J to 2 bases, leaving 6 bases not matched to a gene.

V gene TRBV27 combines with J gene TRBJ2-1; maybe TRBD1 (6 bases). The germline gives CDR1 MNHEY, CDR2 SMNVEV (reference sequence). The CDR3 is 13 residues long. Trimming shortened V by 5 bases and J by 5 bases, and 10 bases separated the two germline ends. CDR3: CASSQGQNNEQFF. In nucleotides, the CDR3 is TGTGCCAGCAGTCAAGGACAGAACAATGAGCAGTTCTTC.

This chain links TRBV4-2 with TRBJ2-7; 10 nucleotides line up with TRBD2. The CDR3 is 14 residues long. Germline assignment: CDR1 LGHNA and CDR2 YNFKEQ. The ends lost 1 base at V and 3 bases at J; junction bases unmatched: 0. The chain's CDR3 is CASSQGLAGYEQYF. Here the CDR3 DNA reads TGTGCCAGCAGCCAAGGACTAGCGGGCTACGAGCAGTACTTC.

The genes are TRBV6-5 and TRBJ2-1; 9 positions agree with TRBD1. CDR1 is MNHEY, CDR2 SVGAGI, per germline. V trimming: 8 bases; J trimming: 2 bases; junction bases outside the gene matches: 1. This CDR3 is 13 amino acids long. The CDR3 protein is CASGTGTYNEQFF. The CDR3 nucleotides read TGTGCCAGCGGGACAGGGACCTACAATGAGCAGTTCTTC.

V and J are TRBV6-5 and TRBJ2-5, with D possibly TRBD2 on 5 matching bases. CDR3 size: 12 residues. The germline V and J ends were trimmed by 8 bases and 5 bases, with 12 bases remaining between them. Germline lookup yields CDR1 MNHEY and CDR2 SVGAGI. The DNA for the CDR3 is TGTGCCAGCCGCGGACTGGTGGAGACCCAGTACTTC. Its translation is CASRGLVETQYF.

The DNA for the CDR3 is TGCGCCAGCATCCCTGGAGGGAAGGGAGTCCACTACGAGCAGTACGTC. Protein product: CASIPGGKGVHYEQYV. The chain combines TRBV23-1 with TRBJ2-7; D is perhaps TRBD2 (6 bases). TRBV23-1 is sorted into the ORF group, with uncertain function. V was cut by 7 bases and J by 3 bases, with 22 bases left in between. The length of the CDR3 is 16 residues.

The V gene is TRBV9, the J gene TRBJ2-3; D is possibly TRBD2 (5 bases). CDR3 length: 16 amino acids. Germline CDR1 and CDR2: SGDLS and YYNGEE. Trimming took 0 bases from V and 3 from J, leaving 14 bases between them. In DNA form, the CDR3 reads TGTGCCAGCAGCGTAGCTATGGGAGTTGGGACAGATACGCAGTATTTT. Translated: CASSVAMGVGTDTQYF.

This chain uses TRBV7-9 with TRBJ2-1, with D possibly TRBD2 on 5 matching bases. This CDR3 is 14 amino acids long. Germline CDR1 reads SEHNR; CDR2 reads FQNEAQ (reference sequence). Trimming took off 5 bases at V and 9 bases at J, with 17 bases between the two ends. Here the CDR3 reads CASSPTLEVGEQFF. CDR3 sequence (DNA): TGTGCCAGCAGCCCTACGCTGGAGGTCGGTGAGCAGTTCTTC.

The chain links TRBV13 to TRBJ1-2; D gene ambiguous. V was cut by 4 bases and J by 4 bases, with 13 bases left in between. The CDR3 is 14 amino acids. CDR1 is PRHDT and CDR2 is FYEKMQ in the germline V gene (reference sequence). The DNA for the CDR3 is TGTGCCAGCAGCTCGGCGGGGAGAAGCTATGGCTACACCTTC. Protein: CASSSAGRSYGYTF.

Here the CDR3 DNA reads TGTGCCAGCAGCTTATCCGGACAGTCCTACGAGCAGTACTTC. Protein: CASSLSGQSYEQYF. J is TRBJ2-7 and V is TRBV7-9; perhaps TRBD1 as D (6 bases). Looked up from germline, CDR1 is SEHNR and CDR2 is FQNEAQ (reference sequence). The CDR3 runs 14 residues. V was cut by 2 bases and J by 1 base, with 9 bases left in between.

This clone was found a few times. Other nucleotide sequences in the sample specify the same CDR3. V usage is TRBV4-1 and J usage is TRBJ2-2, with D unresolved. The V end lost 4 bases, the J end lost 6 bases, and 12 bases lay between the germline ends. This CDR3 is built from 14 residues. Germline V gene data show CDR1 as MGHRA and CDR2 as YSYEKL. This chain's CDR3 is CASSPRTGPGELFF. The CDR3 coding sequence is TGCGCCAGCAGCCCCCGGACGGGCCCCGGGGAGCTGTTTTTT.